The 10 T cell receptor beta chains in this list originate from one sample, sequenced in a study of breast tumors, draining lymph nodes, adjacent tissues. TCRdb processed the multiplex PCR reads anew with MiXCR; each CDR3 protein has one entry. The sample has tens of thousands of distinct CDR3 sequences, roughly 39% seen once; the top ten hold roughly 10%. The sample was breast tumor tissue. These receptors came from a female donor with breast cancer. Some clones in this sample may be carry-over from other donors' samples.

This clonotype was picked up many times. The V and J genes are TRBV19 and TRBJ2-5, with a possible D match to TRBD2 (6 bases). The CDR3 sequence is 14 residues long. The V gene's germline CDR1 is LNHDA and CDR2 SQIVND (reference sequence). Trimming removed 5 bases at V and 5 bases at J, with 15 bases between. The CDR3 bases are TGTGCCAGTAGTGGGATGGAGGGGAGGGAGACCCAGTACTTC. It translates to CASSGMEGRETQYF.

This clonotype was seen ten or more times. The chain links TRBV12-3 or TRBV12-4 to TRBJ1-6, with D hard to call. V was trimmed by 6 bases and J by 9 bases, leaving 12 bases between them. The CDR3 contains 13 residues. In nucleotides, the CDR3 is TGTGCCAGCAGCCAGATTGAAGGTTCACCCCTCCACTTT. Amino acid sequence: CASSQIEGSPLHF.

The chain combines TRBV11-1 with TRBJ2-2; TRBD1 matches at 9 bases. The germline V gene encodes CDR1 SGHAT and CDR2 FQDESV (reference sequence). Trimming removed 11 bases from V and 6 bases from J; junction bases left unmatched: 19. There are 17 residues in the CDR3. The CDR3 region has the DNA TGTGCCGACAGCTTAAGCCGGACAGGGGAGGGGGCCGGGGAGCTGTTTTTT. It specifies CADSLSRTGEGAGELFF.

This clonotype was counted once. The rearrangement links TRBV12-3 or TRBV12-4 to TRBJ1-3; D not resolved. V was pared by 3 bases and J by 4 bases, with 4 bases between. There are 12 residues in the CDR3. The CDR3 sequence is CASSFGGNTIYF. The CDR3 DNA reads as TGTGCCAGCAGTTTTGGGGGAAACACCATATATTTT.

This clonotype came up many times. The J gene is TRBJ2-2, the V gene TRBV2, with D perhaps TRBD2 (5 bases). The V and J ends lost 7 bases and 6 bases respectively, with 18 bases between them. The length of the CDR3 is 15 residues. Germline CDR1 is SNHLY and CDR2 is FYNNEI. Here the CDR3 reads CASTPALVSAGELFF. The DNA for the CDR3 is TGTGCCAGCACTCCCGCACTAGTATCAGCCGGGGAGCTGTTTTTT. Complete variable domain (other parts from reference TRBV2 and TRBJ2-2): EPEVTQTPSHQVTQMGQEVILRCVPISNHLYFYWYRQILGQKVEFLVSFYNNEISEKSEIFDDQFSVERPDGSNFTLKIRSTKLEDSAMYFCASTPALVSAGELFFGEGSRLTVL.

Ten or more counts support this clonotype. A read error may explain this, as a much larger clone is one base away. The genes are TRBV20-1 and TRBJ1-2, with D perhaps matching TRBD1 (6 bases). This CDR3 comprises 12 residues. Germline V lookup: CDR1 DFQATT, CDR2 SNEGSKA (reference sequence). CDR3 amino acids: CSAPGDGYGSTF. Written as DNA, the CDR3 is TGCAGTGCTCCAGGGGACGGCTATGGCTCCACCTTC.

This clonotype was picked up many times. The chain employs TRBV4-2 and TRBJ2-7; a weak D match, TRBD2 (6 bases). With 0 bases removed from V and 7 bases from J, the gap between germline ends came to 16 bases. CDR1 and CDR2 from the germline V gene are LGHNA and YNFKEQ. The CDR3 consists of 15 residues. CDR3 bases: TGTGCCAGCAGCCAAGATCTGGGAGGACACGGGGAGCAGTACTTC. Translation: CASSQDLGGHGEQYF.

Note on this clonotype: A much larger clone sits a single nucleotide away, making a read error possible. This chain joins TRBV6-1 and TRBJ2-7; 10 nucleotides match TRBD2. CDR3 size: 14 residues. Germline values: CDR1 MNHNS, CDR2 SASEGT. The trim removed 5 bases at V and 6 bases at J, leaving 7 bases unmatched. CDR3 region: CASSPLAGEGEQYF. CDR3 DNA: TGTGCCAGCAGTCCTCTAGCGGGAGAGGGCGAGCAGTACTTC.

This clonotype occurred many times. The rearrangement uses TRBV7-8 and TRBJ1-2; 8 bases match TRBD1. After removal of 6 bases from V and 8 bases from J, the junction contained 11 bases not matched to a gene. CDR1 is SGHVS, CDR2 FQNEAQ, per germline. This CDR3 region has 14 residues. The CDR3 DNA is TGTGCCAGCAGTCCCGCCGGGACAGGCTACGGCTACACCTTC. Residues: CASSPAGTGYGYTF.

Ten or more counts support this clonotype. CDR3 loop: CASSPPGTVLYGYTF. CDR3 DNA sequence: TGTGCCAGCAGCCCCCCCGGGACGGTCCTATATGGCTACACCTTC. The chain uses TRBV9 and TRBJ1-2, with D possibly TRBD1 on 5 matching bases. The CDR3 has 15 residues. In germline, CDR1 is SGDLS, CDR2 YYNGEE. The germline V and J ends were trimmed by 4 bases and 5 bases, with 18 bases remaining between them.